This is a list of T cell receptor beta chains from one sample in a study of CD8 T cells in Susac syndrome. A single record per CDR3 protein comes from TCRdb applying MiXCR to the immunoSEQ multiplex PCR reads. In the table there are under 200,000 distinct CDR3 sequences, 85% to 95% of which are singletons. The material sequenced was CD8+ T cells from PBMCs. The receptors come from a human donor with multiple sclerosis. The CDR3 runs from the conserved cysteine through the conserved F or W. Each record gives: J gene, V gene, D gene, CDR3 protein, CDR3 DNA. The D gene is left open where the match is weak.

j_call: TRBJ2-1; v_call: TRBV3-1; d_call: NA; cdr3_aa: CASSQDRPHPYNEQFF; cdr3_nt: TGTGCCAGCAGCCAAGATAGGCCCCACCCGTACAATGAGCAGTTCTTC
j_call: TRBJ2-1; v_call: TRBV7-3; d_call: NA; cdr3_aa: CASSPSVGYNEQFF; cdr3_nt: TGTGCCAGCAGCCCTAGCGTGGGCTACAATGAGCAGTTCTTC
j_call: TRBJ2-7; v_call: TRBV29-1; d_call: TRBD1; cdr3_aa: CSVGGRGQGLYEQYF; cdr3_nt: TGCAGCGTTGGCGGCCGGGGACAGGGACTCTACGAGCAGTACTTC
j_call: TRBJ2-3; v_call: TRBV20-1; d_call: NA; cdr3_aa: CSARWAAYTDTQYF; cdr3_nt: TGCAGTGCTAGATGGGCGGCCTACACAGATACGCAGTATTTT
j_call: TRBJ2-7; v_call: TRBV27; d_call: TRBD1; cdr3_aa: CASSIQGFSYEQYF; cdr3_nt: TGTGCCAGCAGTATACAGGGGTTCAGCTACGAGCAGTACTTC
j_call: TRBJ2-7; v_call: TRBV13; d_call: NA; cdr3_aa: CASSLESELRGQYF; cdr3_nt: TGTGCCAGCAGCTTAGAGTCCGAACTACGAGGGCAGTACTTC
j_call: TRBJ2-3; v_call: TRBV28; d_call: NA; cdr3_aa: CASSFKQPSTDTQYF; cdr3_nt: TGTGCCAGCAGTTTCAAACAGCCGAGCACAGATACGCAGTATTTT
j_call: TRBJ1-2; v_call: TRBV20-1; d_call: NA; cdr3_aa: CSASTPDNYGYTF; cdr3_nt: TGCAGTGCTAGTACCCCGGACAACTATGGCTACACCTTC
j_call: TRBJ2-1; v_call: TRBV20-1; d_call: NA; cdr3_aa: CSANPLGEDEQFF; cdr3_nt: TGCAGTGCTAACCCACTAGGGGAGGATGAGCAGTTCTTC
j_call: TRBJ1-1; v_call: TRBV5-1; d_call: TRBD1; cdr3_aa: CASSPQTGGLDTEAFF; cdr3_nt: TGCGCCAGCAGCCCCCAGACAGGGGGGTTAGACACTGAAGCTTTCTTT